The 8 T cell receptor beta chains in this list originate from one sample, sequenced in a study of T cells in localized non-small cell lung cancer. Method: immunoSEQ multiplex PCR; TCRdb's copy keeps in-frame clones and lacks some. The repertoire holds 1,200 to 1,500 clones, with approximately 18% as singletons. Material: normal lung tissue next to the tumor, obtained before any cancer treatment. The origin of the receptors is a female donor over 55 with stage II lung adenocarcinoma.

The rearrangement joins TRBV28 to TRBJ1-4, with unresolved D. Germline V lookup: CDR1 MDHEN, CDR2 SYDVKM. V dropped 3 bases and J dropped 5 bases, with 13 bases sitting between them. The CDR3 contains 15 residues. The CDR3 nucleotides are TGTGCCAGCAGTTTCATAGGGCAGGAGAATGAAAAACTGTTTTTT. Translation: CASSFIGQENEKLFF.

This clone is deemed large. The V and J genes are TRBV29-1 and TRBJ1-3; 7 bases are a match to TRBD1. Germline V gene sequence: CDR1 SQVTM, CDR2 ANQGSEA. J lost 0 bases, V lost 5 bases, and 4 bases had no gene match. The CDR3 has 14 amino acids. The CDR3 DNA reads TGCAGCGTTTCGGGACAGCACTCTGGAAACACCATATATTTT. As protein: CSVSGQHSGNTIYF.

The CDR3 loop is CASSLPGEQLTQYF. Here the CDR3 DNA reads TGTGCCAGCAGTTTACCAGGGGAACAGCTGACCCAGTACTTC. The chain joins TRBV28 to TRBJ2-5, with D possibly being TRBD1 (6 bases). The CDR3 length is 14 residues. V lost 2 bases and J lost 7, with 14 bases in between. The germline V gene has CDR1 MDHEN and CDR2 SYDVKM.

In its sample, this clone ranks as medium-sized (0.01 to 0.1%). This chain links TRBV11-3 with TRBJ2-7; D could derive from TRBD1 or TRBD2 (5 bases each). The CDR3 consists of 14 residues. CDR1 and CDR2 from the germline V gene are SGHNT and YENEEA. Trimming left V 5 bases short and J 6 bases short, with 17 bases between. The CDR3 is CASSLSGGRGEQYF. The CDR3 DNA follows: TGTGCCAGCAGCCTTAGTGGGGGAAGAGGCGAGCAGTACTTC.

The chain couples TRBV11-3 to TRBJ1-1; D may be TRBD1 (6 bases). From germline, CDR1 is SGHNT and CDR2 YENEEA. Trimming took off 6 bases at V and 5 bases at J, with 22 bases between the two ends. The CDR3 spans 16 residues. The CDR3 sequence is CASSQNTGGASTEAFF. CDR3 nucleotide sequence: TGTGCCAGCAGTCAGAACACGGGGGGCGCCTCTACTGAAGCTTTCTTT.

By sample fraction, this clone is medium-sized (0.01 to 0.1%). V usage is TRBV9 and J usage is TRBJ2-3; D is possibly TRBD2 (6 bases). In germline, CDR1 is SGDLS, CDR2 YYNGEE. Trimming cost V 0 bases and J 2 bases, with 16 bases left between them. The CDR3 covers 17 residues. The CDR3: CASSVGFAGQLTDTQYF. CDR3 sequence (DNA): TGTGCCAGCAGCGTAGGTTTTGCGGGGCAACTCACAGATACGCAGTATTTT.

The V call is TRBV6-8, the J call TRBJ2-7; D ambiguous. The germline V gene has CDR1 MNHGY and CDR2 SAAAGT. CDR3 length: 14 residues. The germline V and J ends were trimmed by 6 bases and 2 bases, with 14 bases remaining between them. In nucleotides, the CDR3 is TGTGCCAGCAGCTTGGGCCTCATGACCTACGAGCAGTACTTC. Translation: CASSLGLMTYEQYF.

The genes are TRBV18 and TRBJ2-1; a possible D gene is TRBD2 (7 bases). This CDR3 is 16 amino acids long. Trimming removed 1 base at V and 4 bases at J, with 14 bases between. Germline V CDR1 and CDR2: KGHSH, LQKENI. The CDR3 coding sequence is TGTGCCAGCTCACCACAATTACGGGGGGCATACAATGAGCAGTTCTTC. Translation: CASSPQLRGAYNEQFF.